This record covers a single T cell receptor (beta chain). Its antigen is undetermined. Other DNA sequences in this specimen translate into the identical CDR3. These data originate in a study of cytomegalovirus exposure and HLA in healthy donors. Healthy bone marrow donors made up the donor group. V dropped 6 bases and J dropped 0 bases, with 7 bases sitting between them. Germline V gene data show CDR1 as MNHEY and CDR2 as SMNVEV (reference sequence). There are 13 residues in the CDR3. Findings and limits, study-wide: DRB1 showed the most TCR associations and HLA-C the fewest in a later analysis, as rates varied by HLA locus. With further analysis later on, most CMV-associated TCR beta chains appeared HLA-restricted.

In the PCR, 60 Vbeta and 13 Jbeta primers were used. Measured with immunoSEQ multiplex PCR; TCRdb has only the in-frame clones, and not every one. The sample carries about 140,000 clones, almost 85% recorded once. The clonotype was recovered from an older woman in good health and CMV-seropositive. The genes are TRBV27 and TRBJ2-3; D is unclear. Input material: PBMCs. Here the CDR3 DNA reads TGTGCCAGCAGCTATACTAGCACAGATACGCAGTATTTT. The encoded protein is CASSYTSTDTQYF.